This TCR beta chain was captured in a study of blood T cell repertoires in COVID-19. The wider study: Material from acute and convalescent COVID-19 was sourced from the United States, Italy and Spain. In each case, the material was cDNA or gDNA derived from T cells, B-cell-depleted T cells, or PBMCs.

The CDR3 loop spans 14 amino acids. Germline assignment: CDR1 KGHDR and CDR2 SFDVKD. V gave up 7 bases and J gave up 6 bases, with 17 bases separating them. Source study methods: Estimation of nucleated cell counts relied on the amplification of reference gene primers. Here immunoSEQ multiplex PCR was the method, and the copy in TCRdb shows in-frame clones only, minus some. That table is the source of V, J and clone size, and D and trimming were worked out from the DNA. The sample lists a few hundred thousand clones, 85% occurring once. The sequencing input was peripheral blood. The TCR sequence derives from a woman in her late teens or twenties with acute or convalescent COVID-19. The chain uses TRBV24-1 and TRBJ1-2; possible D gene TRBD1, 5 bases. The CDR3, as DNA: TGTGCCACCAGGTCAATTGGCGGGACGGATGGCTACACCTTC. Translated, it gives CATRSIGGTDGYTF.